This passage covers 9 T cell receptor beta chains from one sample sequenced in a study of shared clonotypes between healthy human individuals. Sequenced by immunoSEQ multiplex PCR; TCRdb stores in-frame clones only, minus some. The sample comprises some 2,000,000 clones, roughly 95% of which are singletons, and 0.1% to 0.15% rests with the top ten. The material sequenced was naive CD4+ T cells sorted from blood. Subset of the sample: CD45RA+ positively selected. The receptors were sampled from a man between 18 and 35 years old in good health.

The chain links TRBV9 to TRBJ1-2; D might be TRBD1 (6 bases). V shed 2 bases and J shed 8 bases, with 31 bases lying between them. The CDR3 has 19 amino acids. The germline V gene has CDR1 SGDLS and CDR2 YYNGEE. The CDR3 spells CASSVGEGDLQGFVRGYTF. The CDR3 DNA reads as TGTGCCAGCAGCGTTGGGGAGGGAGATCTACAGGGTTTTGTACGCGGCTACACCTTC.

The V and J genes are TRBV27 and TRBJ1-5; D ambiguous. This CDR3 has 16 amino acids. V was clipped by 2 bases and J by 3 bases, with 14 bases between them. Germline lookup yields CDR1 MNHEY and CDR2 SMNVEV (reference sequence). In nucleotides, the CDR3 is TGTGCCAGCAGTTTAAGGTCTCTCGGGGTCAATCAGCCCCAGCATTTT. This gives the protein CASSLRSLGVNQPQHF.

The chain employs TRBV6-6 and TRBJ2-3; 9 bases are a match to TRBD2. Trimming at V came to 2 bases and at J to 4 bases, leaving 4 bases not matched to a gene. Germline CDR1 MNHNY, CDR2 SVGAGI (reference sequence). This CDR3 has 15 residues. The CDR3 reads CASSYPSGIADTQYF. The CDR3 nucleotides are TGTGCCAGCAGTTACCCTAGCGGGATAGCAGATACGCAGTATTTT.

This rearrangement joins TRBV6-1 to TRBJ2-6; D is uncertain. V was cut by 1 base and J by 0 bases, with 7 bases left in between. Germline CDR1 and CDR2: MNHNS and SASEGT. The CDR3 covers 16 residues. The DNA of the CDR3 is TGTGCCAGCAGTGAAGGTCCGGCCTCTGGGGCCAACGTCCTGACTTTC. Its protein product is CASSEGPASGANVLTF.

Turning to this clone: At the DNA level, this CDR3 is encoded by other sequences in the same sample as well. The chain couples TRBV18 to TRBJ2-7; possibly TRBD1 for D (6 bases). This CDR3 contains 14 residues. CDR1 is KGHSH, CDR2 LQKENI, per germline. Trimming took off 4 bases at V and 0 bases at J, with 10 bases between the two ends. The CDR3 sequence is CASSLDRSSYEQYF. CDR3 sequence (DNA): TGTGCCAGCTCACTCGACAGGAGCTCCTACGAGCAGTACTTC.

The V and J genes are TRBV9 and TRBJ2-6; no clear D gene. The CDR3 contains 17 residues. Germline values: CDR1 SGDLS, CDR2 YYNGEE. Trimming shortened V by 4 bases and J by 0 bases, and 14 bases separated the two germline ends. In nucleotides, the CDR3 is TGTGCCAGCAGCCCTCCGGCGGACGGCTCTGGGGCCAACGTCCTGACTTTC. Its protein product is CASSPPADGSGANVLTF. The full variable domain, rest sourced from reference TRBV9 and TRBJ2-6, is DSGVTQTPKHLITATGQRVTLRCSPRSGDLSVYWYQQSLDQGLQFLIQYYNGEERAKGNILERFSAQQFPDLHSELNLSSLELGDSALYFCASSPPADGSGANVLTFGAGSRLTVL.

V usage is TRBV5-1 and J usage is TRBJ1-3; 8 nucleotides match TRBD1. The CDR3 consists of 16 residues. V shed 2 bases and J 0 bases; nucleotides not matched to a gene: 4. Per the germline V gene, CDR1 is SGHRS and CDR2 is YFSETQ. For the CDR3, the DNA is TGCGCCAGCAGCTTCCAGGGGGCCGGCTCTGGAAACACCATATATTTT. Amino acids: CASSFQGAGSGNTIYF.

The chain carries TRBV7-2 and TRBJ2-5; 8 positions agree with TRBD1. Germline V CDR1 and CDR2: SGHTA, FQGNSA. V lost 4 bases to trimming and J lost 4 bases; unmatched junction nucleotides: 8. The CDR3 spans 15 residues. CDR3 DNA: TGTGCCAGCAGCTCCGATGGACAGGGCAGAGAGACCCAGTACTTC. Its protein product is CASSSDGQGRETQYF.

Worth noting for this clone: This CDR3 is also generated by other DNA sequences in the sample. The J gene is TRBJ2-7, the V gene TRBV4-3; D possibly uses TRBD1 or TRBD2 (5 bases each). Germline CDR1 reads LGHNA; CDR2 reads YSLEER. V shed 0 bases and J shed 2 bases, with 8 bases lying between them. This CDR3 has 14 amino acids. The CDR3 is CASSQDPGPYEQYF. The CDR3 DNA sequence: TGCGCCAGCAGCCAAGATCCGGGGCCCTACGAGCAGTACTTC.